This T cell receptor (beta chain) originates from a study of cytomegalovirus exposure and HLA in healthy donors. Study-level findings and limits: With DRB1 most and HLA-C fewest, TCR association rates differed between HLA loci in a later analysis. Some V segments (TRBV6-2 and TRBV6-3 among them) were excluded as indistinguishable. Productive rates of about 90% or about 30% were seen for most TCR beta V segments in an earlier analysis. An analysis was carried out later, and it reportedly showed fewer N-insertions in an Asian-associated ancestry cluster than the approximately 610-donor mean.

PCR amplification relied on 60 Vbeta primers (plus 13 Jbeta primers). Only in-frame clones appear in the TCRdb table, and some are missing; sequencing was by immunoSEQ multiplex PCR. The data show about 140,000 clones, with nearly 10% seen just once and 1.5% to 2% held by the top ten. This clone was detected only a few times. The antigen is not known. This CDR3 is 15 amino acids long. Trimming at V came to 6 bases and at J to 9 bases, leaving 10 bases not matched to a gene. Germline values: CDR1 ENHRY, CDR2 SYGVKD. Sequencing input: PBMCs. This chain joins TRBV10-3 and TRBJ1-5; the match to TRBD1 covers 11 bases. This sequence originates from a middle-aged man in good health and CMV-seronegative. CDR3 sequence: CAIREDRGREGPQHF. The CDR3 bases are TGTGCCATCAGAGAGGACAGGGGGCGGGAGGGGCCCCAGCATTTT.